The 11 T cell receptor beta chains listed next were all sequenced from one sample in a study of blood T cell repertoires in COVID-19. Using immunoSEQ multiplex PCR, the repertoire was profiled, and TCRdb retains in-frame clones only, with some absent. The sample consists of 160,000 or so clones, around 90% of them appearing once. The sample taken for sequencing was peripheral blood. The receptors were gathered from a woman aged 55-70 years who had recovered from COVID-19.

The V call is TRBV5-5, the J call TRBJ2-3; perhaps TRBD2 as D (5 bases). The V gene lost 6 bases and the J gene lost 2 bases, with 16 bases spanning the gap. Per the germline V gene, CDR1 is SGHKS and CDR2 is YYEKEE (reference sequence). The CDR3 length is 15 residues. In DNA, the CDR3 is TGTGCCAGCACTGCGTCGAGCGGTTTCACAGATACGCAGTATTTT. This codes for CASTASSGFTDTQYF.

The chain combines TRBV24-1 with TRBJ1-2, with 9 bases identical to TRBD1. Germline CDR1 is KGHDR and CDR2 is SFDVKD. Germline trimming cut 3 bases from V and 5 bases from J; bases unmatched to any gene: 12. This CDR3 has 17 amino acids. CDR3 nucleotide sequence: TGTGCCACCAGTGATCCCGGACAGGGGCCGGCCTCATATGGCTACACCTTC. It translates to CATSDPGQGPASYGYTF.

The chain uses TRBV7-3 and TRBJ1-1, with 9 nucleotides matching TRBD1. The CDR3 has 15 amino acids. Germline V CDR1 and CDR2: SGHTA, FQGTGA. The V segment lost 5 bases and the J segment 7 bases; nucleotides outside the gene matches: 11. The CDR3 spells CASSPTTGGQVEAFF. The CDR3 DNA reads as TGTGCCAGCAGCCCGACCACAGGGGGCCAGGTTGAAGCTTTCTTT.

This chain uses TRBV5-1 with TRBJ1-1, with TRBD1 matching 8 bases. CDR3 length: 14 amino acids. Per the germline V gene, CDR1 is SGHRS and CDR2 is YFSETQ. The V gene end was trimmed by 5 bases and the J gene end by 3 bases; junction bases not matched to a gene: 6. The CDR3 loop reads CASRETGGHTEAFF. The CDR3 DNA reads TGCGCCAGCAGGGAAACAGGGGGACACACTGAAGCTTTCTTT.

In its sample, this clone was seen a few times. This chain joins TRBV28 and TRBJ2-2; D is perhaps TRBD1 (6 bases). Germline loops: CDR1 MDHEN, CDR2 SYDVKM. CDR3 length equals 16 residues. The V gene lost 5 bases and the J gene lost 5 bases, with 18 bases spanning the gap. The CDR3 DNA sequence: TGTGCCAGCAGTACCATGGGTCAGGGGAGAACCGGGGAGCTGTTTTTT. Protein: CASSTMGQGRTGELFF.

CDR3 amino acids: CSEGLSRTDTQYF. DNA for the CDR3: TGCAGCGAGGGACTATCCCGCACAGATACGCAGTATTTT. This chain uses TRBV29-1 with TRBJ2-3; 7 bases are shared with TRBD2. Germline CDR1 reads SQVTM; CDR2 reads ANQGSEA. CDR3 length: 13 amino acids. V shed 7 bases and J 1 base; nucleotides not matched to a gene: 5.

This chain joins TRBV9 and TRBJ2-3; no firm D call. Trimming pared 5 bases from V and 1 base from J, leaving 11 bases between. This CDR3 is built from 14 residues. Germline CDR1 SGDLS, CDR2 YYNGEE. CDR3 sequence reads: CASSGPVGTDTQYF. The CDR3 DNA reads TGTGCCAGCAGTGGTCCGGTCGGCACAGATACGCAGTATTTT.

This chain links TRBV19 with TRBJ2-7, with 8 bases lining up with TRBD1. Germline V lookup: CDR1 LNHDA, CDR2 SQIVND (reference sequence). The CDR3 sequence is 14 residues long. The V gene end was trimmed by 0 bases and the J gene end by 6 bases; junction bases not matched to a gene: 4. CDR3 nucleotides: TGTGCCAGTAGTATAGACAGGGGGCATCGCGAGCAGTACTTC. This encodes CASSIDRGHREQYF.

This clone was detected a few times. This rearrangement joins TRBV5-1 to TRBJ2-3, with TRBD2 matching 16 bases. The germline gives CDR1 SGHRS, CDR2 YFSETQ. This CDR3 is 17 amino acids long. The junction had 6 bases not matched to a gene; V was cut back by 2 bases and J by 6 bases. The CDR3 reads CASSFFGTSGGADTQYF. In DNA, the CDR3 is TGCGCCAGCAGCTTCTTCGGGACTAGCGGGGGGGCGGATACGCAGTATTTT. The whole variable domain, filled in from reference TRBV5-1 and TRBJ2-3, reads KAGVTQTPRYLIKTRGQQVTLSCSPISGHRSVSWYQQTPGQGLQFLFEYFSETQRNKGNFPGRFSGRQFSNSRSEMNVSTLELGDSALYLCASSFFGTSGGADTQYFGPGTRLTVL.

V is TRBV2 and J is TRBJ2-7; 7 bases are a match to TRBD1. Germline CDR1 SNHLY, CDR2 FYNNEI. The CDR3 length is 14 residues. The trim removed 7 bases at V and 0 bases at J, leaving 6 bases unmatched. CDR3 sequence (DNA): TGTGCCAGCATATGGGACAGTTTCTCCTACGAGCAGTACTTC. It is translated as CASIWDSFSYEQYF.

V and J are TRBV10-2 and TRBJ1-1; no firm D call. The CDR3 consists of 14 residues. Germline V gene data show CDR1 as WSHSY and CDR2 as SAAADI. V was cut by 7 bases and J by 4 bases, with 16 bases left in between. CDR3 sequence (DNA): TGCGCCAGCACACTAGACCGATTAGTCACTGAAGCTTTCTTT. Amino acids: CASTLDRLVTEAFF.